Below are 27 T cell receptor beta chains sequenced from a single sample in a study of PD-L1 blockade in urothelial cancer. Time point specified: peripheral blood 6 weeks after treatment start. Clones were read by immunoSEQ multiplex PCR, and TCRdb kept only the in-frame ones, dropping some. The table has 30,000 to 45,000 clones, about 80% seen once. The starting material was PBMCs, obtained around atezolizumab (anti-PD-L1) treatment. Receptors were obtained from a man aged 40-55 years with urothelial cancer.

The chain links TRBV28 to TRBJ1-1, with D perhaps matching TRBD1 (6 bases). V lost 5 bases, J lost 0 bases, and 10 bases lay in between. The CDR3 runs to 14 residues. Germline values: CDR1 MDHEN, CDR2 SYDVKM. The CDR3 bases are TGTGCCAGCAGTGGACACAGGGTGAACACTGAAGCTTTCTTT. Encoded protein: CASSGHRVNTEAFF.

The CDR3, as DNA: TGTGCCAGCAGCCAAGATCTGGCGGGAGGGGGAAATGAGCAGTTCTTC. Protein sequence: CASSQDLAGGGNEQFF. The J gene is TRBJ2-1, the V gene TRBV4-2, with 9 bases aligning to TRBD2. V shed 0 bases and J 7 bases; nucleotides not matched to a gene: 7. The CDR3 contains 16 residues. Germline V gene sequence: CDR1 LGHNA, CDR2 YNFKEQ.

V usage is TRBV28 and J usage is TRBJ2-7; 7 positions agree with TRBD2. The length of the CDR3 is 14 residues. Trimming cost V 4 bases and J 3 bases; bases outside gene matches: 6. From germline, CDR1 is MDHEN and CDR2 SYDVKM. The CDR3 coding sequence is TGTGCCAGCAGTTCCCAGGGAGGGGACTACGAGCAGTACTTC. Protein: CASSSQGGDYEQYF.

The chain has TRBV5-1 and TRBJ2-1; possible D gene TRBD1, 6 bases. CDR1 is SGHRS and CDR2 is YFSETQ in the germline V gene. The V and J ends lost 7 bases and 7 bases respectively, with 27 bases between them. This CDR3 is built from 17 residues. CDR3 nucleotides: TGCGCCAGCCGAACCAGCCGGGGTAAGGGTGGGACAAATGAGCAGTTCTTC. Protein product: CASRTSRGKGGTNEQFF.

This chain links TRBV18 with TRBJ2-7; 10 nucleotides line up with TRBD1. The germline V gene has CDR1 KGHSH and CDR2 LQKENI. J lost 2 bases, V lost 4 bases, and 5 bases had no gene match. CDR3 length: 15 amino acids. The CDR3 region has the DNA TGTGCCAGCTCACTGTGGACAGGGGGTGCCTACGAGCAGTACTTC. Translating gives CASSLWTGGAYEQYF.

The V and J genes are TRBV27 and TRBJ1-3; D gene ambiguous. The V end lost 2 bases, the J end lost 0 bases, and 8 bases lay between the germline ends. Germline CDR1 MNHEY, CDR2 SMNVEV (reference sequence). The CDR3 sequence is 15 residues long. CDR3 residues: CASSLSGLSGNTIYF. The CDR3 region has the DNA TGTGCCAGCAGTTTAAGTGGCCTCTCTGGAAACACCATATATTTT.

This sequence joins TRBV29-1 and TRBJ2-3; possible D gene TRBD2, 6 bases. Trimming removed 3 bases at V and 3 bases at J, with 10 bases between. There are 13 residues in the CDR3. The germline CDR1 and CDR2 sequences are SQVTM and ANQGSEA. The CDR3: CSVEGTSTDTQYF. CDR3 coding DNA: TGCAGCGTTGAGGGGACTTCTACAGATACGCAGTATTTT.

The genes are TRBV7-6 and TRBJ2-2; TRBD1 matches at 9 bases. J gave up 4 bases and V 3 bases, and 3 bases lay outside the gene matches. CDR1 is SGHVS and CDR2 is FNYEAQ in the germline V gene. This CDR3 contains 15 residues. CDR3: CASSLGTGSTGELFF. CDR3 nucleotides: TGTGCCAGCAGCTTGGGGACAGGGAGCACCGGGGAGCTGTTTTTT.

The chain links TRBV9 to TRBJ2-1; a possible D gene is TRBD1 (5 bases). Germline V CDR1 and CDR2: SGDLS, YYNGEE. The V end was cut by 3 bases, the J end by 1 base, with 8 bases between. CDR3 length: 14 amino acids. CDR3 in amino acids: CASSDQGSYNEQFF. CDR3 nucleotides: TGTGCCAGCAGCGACCAGGGATCCTACAATGAGCAGTTCTTC.

This chain connects TRBV6-5 to TRBJ2-7; D is ambiguous. The V and J ends lost 4 bases and 9 bases respectively, with 16 bases between them. Germline CDR1 is MNHEY and CDR2 is SVGAGI. CDR3 length: 13 residues. CDR3 bases: TGTGCCAGCAGTTCTACCAGTTTGGCGGCGCAGTACTTC. Its translation: CASSSTSLAAQYF.

The chain has TRBV6-5 and TRBJ1-4, with a tentative D call TRBD1 (5 bases). Looked up from germline, CDR1 is MNHEY and CDR2 is SVGAGI. The CDR3 sequence is 16 residues long. The V end lost 2 bases, the J end lost 0 bases, and 10 bases lay between the germline ends. CDR3 region: CASSYRGRATNEKLFF. CDR3 bases: TGTGCCAGCAGTTACCGGGGGAGGGCAACTAATGAAAAACTGTTTTTT.

The chain combines TRBV27 with TRBJ2-1, with unresolved D. CDR3 length: 16 amino acids. Germline loops: CDR1 MNHEY, CDR2 SMNVEV (reference sequence). V was cut by 4 bases and J by 0 bases, with 13 bases left in between. CDR3 region: CASSSLMISSYNEQFF. The CDR3 DNA follows: TGTGCCAGCAGTTCCCTGATGATTAGCTCCTACAATGAGCAGTTCTTC.

This clone was picked up a small number of times. The rearrangement joins TRBV5-6 to TRBJ1-4; 10 positions match TRBD1. CDR3 size: 16 residues. The germline CDR1 and CDR2 sequences are SGHDT and YYEEEE. V lost 2 bases and J lost 7; bases outside the gene matches: 8. As DNA, the CDR3 is TGTGCCAGCAGCTTATATTCGGGACAGGGGCTTGAAAAACTGTTTTTT. It specifies CASSLYSGQGLEKLFF.

J is TRBJ2-1 and V is TRBV19; weak D call: TRBD1 (5 bases). The V and J ends lost 5 bases and 5 bases respectively, with 19 bases between them. There are 16 residues in the CDR3. Germline lookup yields CDR1 LNHDA and CDR2 SQIVND (reference sequence). CDR3 in DNA: TGTGCCAGTAGTCTCGGCAGGGCCCGTGGGGACAATGAGCAGTTCTTC. Its protein is CASSLGRARGDNEQFF.

In DNA, the CDR3 is TGTGCCAGCAGCTCTTGGACAGGGGACTCGAACGAGCAGTACTTC. Amino acid sequence: CASSSWTGDSNEQYF. The rearrangement links TRBV11-3 to TRBJ2-7, with 9 bases fitting TRBD1. This CDR3 comprises 15 residues. Per the germline V gene, CDR1 is SGHNT and CDR2 is YENEEA. V trimming: 4 bases; J trimming: 5 bases; junction bases outside the gene matches: 9.

The chain carries TRBV2 and TRBJ1-2, with 8 bases matching TRBD1. This CDR3 has 14 residues. CDR1 is SNHLY, CDR2 FYNNEI, per germline. The trim removed 6 bases at V and 4 bases at J, leaving 7 bases unmatched. CDR3 bases: TGTGCCAGCAGCGCATATACAGGGGGCTATGGCTACACCTTC. This sequence encodes CASSAYTGGYGYTF.

The rearrangement links TRBV10-3 to TRBJ2-3; tentative D call: TRBD2 (5 bases). V was trimmed by 8 bases and J by 4 bases, leaving 10 bases between them. The CDR3 sequence is 12 residues long. Germline V gives CDR1 ENHRY, CDR2 SYGVKD. Here the CDR3 reads CAISREPDTQYF. In DNA form, the CDR3 reads TGTGCCATCTCGAGGGAGCCAGATACGCAGTATTTT.

This clone was observed a few times. A read error may produce the germline difference seen at one junction end. This rearrangement joins TRBV7-7 to TRBJ2-2, with 11 bases lining up with TRBD2. This CDR3 is 17 amino acids long. Germline V gene data show CDR1 as SSHAT and CDR2 as FNYEAQ (reference sequence). CDR3 region: CASSASGTSGNTGELFF. In nucleotides, the CDR3 is TGTGCTAGCAGCGCCTCCGGGACTAGCGGGAACACCGGGGAGCTGTTTTTT.

This clone was seen a handful of times. The chain couples TRBV10-3 to TRBJ2-1; a possible D gene is TRBD2 (5 bases). Germline lookup yields CDR1 ENHRY and CDR2 SYGVKD. This CDR3 contains 12 residues. Trimming shortened V by 10 bases and J by 4 bases, and 11 bases separated the two germline ends. The CDR3 DNA sequence: TGTGCCACCGGAGAGCGGTACAATGAGCAGTTCTTC. This codes for CATGERYNEQFF.

The chain has TRBV6-7 and TRBJ2-1; no firm D call. TRBV6-7 is an open reading frame whose function is uncertain. The CDR3 runs 11 residues. Trimming left V 4 bases short and J 10 bases short, with 8 bases between. The chain's CDR3 is CASSFYLEQFF. In DNA form, the CDR3 reads TGTGCCAGCAGTTTCTACCTAGAGCAGTTCTTC.

The chain employs TRBV7-9 and TRBJ2-7, with D possibly matching TRBD2 (6 bases). V was trimmed by 5 bases and J by 3 bases, leaving 23 bases between them. The CDR3 loop spans 17 amino acids. CDR1 is SEHNR and CDR2 is FQNEAQ in the germline V gene (reference sequence). The CDR3 loop reads CASSKGVPGLVNYEQYF. For the CDR3, the DNA is TGTGCCAGCAGCAAAGGCGTACCGGGACTCGTGAACTACGAGCAGTACTTC. The whole variable domain, filled in from reference TRBV7-9 and TRBJ2-7, reads DTGVSQNPRHKITKRGQNVTFRCDPISEHNRLYWYRQTLGQGPEFLTYFQNEAQLEKSRLLSDRFSAERPKGSFSTLEIQRTEQGDSAMYLCASSKGVPGLVNYEQYFGPGTRLTVT.

This clone was observed a few times. The chain joins TRBV7-9 to TRBJ2-3, with TRBD2 as a possible D gene (6 bases). The V and J ends lost 2 bases and 5 bases respectively, with 17 bases between them. CDR3 length: 16 residues. The V gene's germline CDR1 is SEHNR and CDR2 FQNEAQ (reference sequence). The CDR3 region is CASSLSVAEWGDTQYF. For the CDR3, the DNA is TGTGCCAGCAGCTTATCCGTAGCGGAGTGGGGAGATACGCAGTATTTT. The full variable domain, its missing parts supplied by reference TRBV7-9 and TRBJ2-3, is DTGVSQNPRHKITKRGQNVTFRCDPISEHNRLYWYRQTLGQGPEFLTYFQNEAQLEKSRLLSDRFSAERPKGSFSTLEIQRTEQGDSAMYLCASSLSVAEWGDTQYFGPGTRLTVL.

The CDR3: CASSFRDRGTGELFF. The CDR3 DNA reads as TGTGCCAGCAGCTTCCGGGACAGGGGTACCGGGGAGCTGTTTTTT. This sequence joins TRBV7-9 and TRBJ2-2, with 10 bases aligning to TRBD1. CDR1 is SEHNR, CDR2 FQNEAQ, per germline (reference sequence). The V gene end was trimmed by 3 bases and the J gene end by 5 bases; junction bases not matched to a gene: 3. This CDR3 is built from 15 residues.

This clone was detected a few times. This rearrangement joins TRBV11-2 to TRBJ2-7; 13 bases line up with TRBD2. This CDR3 spans 18 amino acids. The V segment lost 4 bases and the J segment 3 bases; nucleotides outside the gene matches: 12. CDR1 and CDR2 from the germline V gene are SGHAT and FQNNGV. The CDR3 reads CASSSLSGTSGTDYEQYF. The CDR3 DNA follows: TGTGCCAGCAGCTCTTTGTCCGGGACTAGCGGGACGGACTACGAGCAGTACTTC.

The rearrangement links TRBV25-1 to TRBJ1-5; 8 bases match TRBD1. The length of the CDR3 is 14 residues. With V trimmed by 4 bases and J by 3 bases, 2 bases remained unmatched. The germline V gene has CDR1 MGHDK and CDR2 SYGVNS. The CDR3 region has the DNA TGTGCCAGCAGTGGACAGGGGACCAATCAGCCCCAGCATTTT. Translation: CASSGQGTNQPQHF.

The chain couples TRBV4-3 to TRBJ2-5; maybe TRBD2 (6 bases). Deletions cut 1 base from V and 2 bases from J, with 17 bases between. Germline loops: CDR1 LGHNA, CDR2 YSLEER. The CDR3 extends over 17 amino acids. Here the CDR3 reads CASSQGRKSSGQETQYF. CDR3 in DNA: TGCGCCAGCAGCCAAGGACGAAAAAGTAGCGGACAAGAGACCCAGTACTTC.

The V call is TRBV7-9, the J call TRBJ2-6; D is unresolved. V was cut by 3 bases and J by 0 bases, with 9 bases left in between. The CDR3 is 16 amino acids. The germline CDR1 and CDR2 sequences are SEHNR and FQNEAQ (reference sequence). The CDR3 region has the DNA TGTGCCAGCAGCTTTGGGCTAAGCTCTGGGGCCAACGTCCTGACTTTC. Its protein product is CASSFGLSSGANVLTF.